Each of the 9 T cell receptor beta chains below was sequenced from the same sample in a study of OX40 agonist ivuxolimab in advanced cancers. This table comes from immunoSEQ multiplex PCR, and its TCRdb copy is limited to in-frame clones, with some not included. This table holds tens of thousands of clones, around nine tenths found once. This specimen was CD4+ or CD8+ T cells sorted from blood, taken in a trial of the OX40 agonist ivuxolimab. These receptors were obtained from an adult with an advanced solid tumor such as melanoma, head and neck, liver or kidney cancer.

J is TRBJ2-1 and V is TRBV6-6; 8 nucleotides line up with TRBD1. V shed 4 bases and J 8 bases; nucleotides not matched to a gene: 7. In germline, CDR1 is MNHNY, CDR2 SVGAGI (reference sequence). The CDR3 sequence is 14 residues long. CDR3 sequence (DNA): TGTGCCAGCAGTTGGACAGGGCGAGGCGATGAGCAGTTCTTC. Its protein product is CASSWTGRGDEQFF.

V gene TRBV5-6 combines with J gene TRBJ2-7, with 7 bases lining up with TRBD2. J gave up 6 bases and V 4 bases, and 13 bases lay outside the gene matches. Germline V gene data show CDR1 as SGHDT and CDR2 as YYEEEE. The CDR3 has 15 residues. The CDR3 DNA reads TGTGCCAGCAGCCCCGTAGCGGGCAGGGACCGCGAGCAGTACTTC. Translated, it gives CASSPVAGRDREQYF.

The rearrangement uses TRBV11-2 and TRBJ1-1; TRBD1 is a possible D gene (6 bases). The germline V gene encodes CDR1 SGHAT and CDR2 FQNNGV. V lost 3 bases and J lost 1, with 12 bases in between. The CDR3 has 15 residues. The CDR3 sequence: CASSFTGTGNTEAFF. Written as DNA, the CDR3 is TGTGCCAGCAGCTTTACAGGGACCGGGAACACTGAAGCTTTCTTT.

This chain connects TRBV11-2 to TRBJ1-1; 7 bases agree with TRBD1. CDR1 is SGHAT, CDR2 FQNNGV, per germline. V trimming: 6 bases; J trimming: 0 bases; junction bases outside the gene matches: 4. The CDR3 has 14 amino acids. Here the CDR3 reads CASSFRGMNTEAFF. The CDR3 DNA follows: TGTGCCAGCAGTTTCAGGGGGATGAACACTGAAGCTTTCTTT.

In this sample, this clone turned up once. J is TRBJ1-1 and V is TRBV5-1, with 9 bases identical to TRBD1. The CDR3 has 14 residues. The V gene's germline CDR1 is SGHRS and CDR2 YFSETQ. The trim removed 4 bases at V and 5 bases at J, leaving 6 bases unmatched. CDR3 protein: CASSTQGAQTEAFF. The CDR3 DNA sequence: TGCGCCAGCAGCACACAGGGGGCGCAGACTGAAGCTTTCTTT.

The table lists this clone with a count of one. V gene TRBV30 combines with J gene TRBJ2-5, with TRBD2 matching 14 bases. This CDR3 is 16 amino acids long. Germline CDR1 is GTSNPN and CDR2 is SVGIG (reference sequence). V shed 3 bases and J 1 base; nucleotides not matched to a gene: 4. The CDR3 loop is CAWRTSGGASQETQYF. The CDR3 region has the DNA TGTGCCTGGAGGACTAGCGGGGGGGCTTCCCAAGAGACCCAGTACTTC.

This clone was seen just once. The chain employs TRBV5-1 and TRBJ2-5, with 8 bases aligning to TRBD1. This CDR3 spans 15 amino acids. Germline lookup yields CDR1 SGHRS and CDR2 YFSETQ. V dropped 4 bases and J dropped 2; count of bases not matched to a gene: 7. The CDR3 loop reads CASSLATGDQETQYF. For the CDR3, the DNA is TGCGCCAGCAGCCTAGCGACAGGGGATCAAGAGACCCAGTACTTC.

The CDR3 loop is CASSHKQTGTDNSPLHF. DNA for the CDR3: TGCGCCAGCAGTCACAAACAGACCGGGACAGATAATTCACCCCTCCACTTT. V usage is TRBV5-1 and J usage is TRBJ1-6; 7 bases fit TRBD1. V lost 5 bases to trimming and J lost 5 bases; unmatched junction nucleotides: 13. The CDR3 is made up of 17 amino acids. Germline values: CDR1 SGHRS, CDR2 YFSETQ.

CDR3 sequence: CASSLEGGMNTEAFF. The CDR3 region has the DNA TGTGCCAGCAGCTTAGAAGGGGGCATGAACACTGAAGCTTTCTTT. The J gene is TRBJ1-1, the V gene TRBV7-2; TRBD1 aligns across 7 bases. Unmatched junction bases numbered 2, after V lost 1 base and J lost 0 bases. Germline V gene data show CDR1 as SGHTA and CDR2 as FQGNSA. This CDR3 spans 15 amino acids.